This TCR beta chain was documented in a study of cytomegalovirus exposure and HLA in healthy donors. Study at large: There were about 85 million unique TCRs (from HLA-typed donors) in an early data release.

CDR3 length: 13 residues. Germline V gene sequence: CDR1 WSHSY, CDR2 SAAADI. V was clipped by 5 bases and J by 5 bases, with 10 bases between them. Whole-study results and caveats: Sequencing depth roughly uniform across donors was assumed in presence/absence analyses. A later examination showed that TCR association rates differed by HLA locus, with DRB1 most and HLA-C fewest.

Turning to this clone: Its cognate antigen is unknown.

With 60 Vbeta and 13 Jbeta primers, the PCR was carried out. Data came from immunoSEQ multiplex PCR; TCRdb stores just in-frame clones and leaves some out. The sample records about 160,000 clones, about 73% being singletons. The sample was PBMCs. This clonotype originated in a woman aged 35 to 49 in good health and CMV-seronegative. The genes are TRBV10-2 and TRBJ1-5, with D maybe TRBD1 (5 bases). This CDR3 reads CASSPGFDQPQHF. The CDR3 DNA reads as TGCGCCAGCAGTCCAGGGTTTGATCAGCCCCAGCATTTT.